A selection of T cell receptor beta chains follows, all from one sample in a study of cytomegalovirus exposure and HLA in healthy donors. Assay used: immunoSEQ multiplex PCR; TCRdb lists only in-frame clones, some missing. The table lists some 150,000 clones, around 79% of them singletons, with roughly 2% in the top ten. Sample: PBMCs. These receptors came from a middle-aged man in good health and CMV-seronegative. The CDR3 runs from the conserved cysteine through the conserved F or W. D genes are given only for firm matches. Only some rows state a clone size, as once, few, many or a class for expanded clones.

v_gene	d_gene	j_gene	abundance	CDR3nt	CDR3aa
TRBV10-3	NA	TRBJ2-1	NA	TGTGCCATCAGCTCTTCTTCCTCCTCCTACAATGAGCAGTTCTTC	CAISSSSSSYNEQFF
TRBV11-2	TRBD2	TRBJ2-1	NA	TGTGCCAGCAGCTTAGGGCTAGCGGTCTACAATGAGCAGTTCTTC	CASSLGLAVYNEQFF
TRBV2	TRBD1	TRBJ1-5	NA	TGTGCCAGCAATAACAGGGGGTCGGTTCAGCCCCAGCATTTT	CASNNRGSVQPQHF
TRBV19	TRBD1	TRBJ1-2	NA	TGTGCCAGTAGCCGGACAGGGAGGAGAGATGGCTACACCTTC	CASSRTGRRDGYTF
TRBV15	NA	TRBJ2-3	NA	TGTGCCACCAGCAGGGCCTTTACAGATACGCAGTATTTT	CATSRAFTDTQYF
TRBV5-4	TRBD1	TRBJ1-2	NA	TGTGCCAGCAGCCCCGTTAGAGCCGACAGGGTGGTTAACTATGGCTACACCTTC	CASSPVRADRVVNYGYTF
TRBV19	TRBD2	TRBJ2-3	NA	TGTGCCAGTAGTATGTCTAGCGGGAGCACAGATACGCAGTATTTT	CASSMSSGSTDTQYF
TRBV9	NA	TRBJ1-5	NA	TGTGCCAGCAGCGTAGATCCCAATACTAGAGGTCAGCCCCAGCATTTT	CASSVDPNTRGQPQHF
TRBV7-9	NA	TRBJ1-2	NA	TGTGCAGCGAGAGGAGGGCGGGGCACCCAGGATGGCTACACCTTC	CAARGGRGTQDGYTF
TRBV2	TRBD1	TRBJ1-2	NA	TGTGCCAGCAGGGGAACCGGGACAGCGAACCCCTACACCTTC	CASRGTGTANPYTF
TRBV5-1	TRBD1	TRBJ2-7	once	TGCGCCAGCAGATCCGGGACAGGGGGCATCTACGAGCAGTACTTC	CASRSGTGGIYEQYF
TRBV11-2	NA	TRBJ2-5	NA	TGTGCCAGCAGCTTGGAAGCGGAGACCCAGTACTTC	CASSLEAETQYF
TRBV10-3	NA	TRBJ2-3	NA	TGTGCCATCAGTGAAGGGGAAGATACGCAGTATTTT	CAISEGEDTQYF
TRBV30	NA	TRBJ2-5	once	TGTGCCTGGGGGGGGGACAACCAAGAGACCCAGTACTTC	CAWGGDNQETQYF
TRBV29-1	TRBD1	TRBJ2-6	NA	TGCAGCGTTGCGGGGGCAGGGGGCGGCTCTGGGGCCAACGGCCTGACTTTC	CSVAGAGGGSGANGLTF
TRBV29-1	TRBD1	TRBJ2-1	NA	TGCAGCCACACCGCGACAGGGGTCAATGAGCAGTTCTTC	CSHTATGVNEQFF
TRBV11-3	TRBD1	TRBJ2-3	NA	TGTGCCAGCAGCTTAGGGGACAGGGGAGGGACAGAAGATACGCAGTATTTT	CASSLGDRGGTEDTQYF
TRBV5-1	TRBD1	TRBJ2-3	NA	TGCGCCAGCAGCATCGACAGGGGAGAGACAGATACGCAGTATTTT	CASSIDRGETDTQYF
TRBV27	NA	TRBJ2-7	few	TGTGCCAGCAGCTTCGCCGGGGTCCCCTACGAGCAGTACTTC	CASSFAGVPYEQYF
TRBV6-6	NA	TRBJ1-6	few	TGTGCCAGCAGTTCCACTACAAGTTCACCCCTCCACTTT	CASSSTTSSPLHF